Included here is one TCR beta chain sequence, with context. Its antigen is unknown. Base quality data are lacking; no much larger clone is found one base away. The source of the sample is a study of OX40 agonist ivuxolimab in advanced cancers. Study-level background: Ivuxolimab was a fully human IgG2 agonistic monoclonal antibody targeting the costimulatory receptor OX40 (CD134). Of the 50 to 55 patients in dose escalation, 19 had hepatocellular carcinoma, about 15 had melanoma, 9 had renal cell carcinoma and 9 had head and neck cancer. Intravenous ivuxolimab was administered to patients every 2 weeks at six dose levels: 0.01, 0.1, 0.3, 1.5, 3 and 10 mg/kg. A male proportion of around 80% and a mean age of 60 years, ranging from about 20 to 80, were recorded for the dose-escalation cohort. Three dose-escalation patients achieved partial responses, one with hepatocellular carcinoma and two with cutaneous melanoma. Patients were allowed to have had prior anti-PD-1, anti-PD-L1 or anti-CTLA-4 therapy, and approximately 37% of the dose-escalation patients had been treated with checkpoint inhibitors. The monotherapy dose-escalation portion (N of about 50 patients) of the phase I ivuxolimab trial is reported in the paper. The point of sequencing TCRbeta in the periphery was to test whether ivuxolimab changed TCR sequence diversity and drove clonal T-cell expansion. Summary of the overall study and its limitations: On average, CD8+ T cells showed more expanded clones than CD4+ T cells after ivuxolimab. Low levels of normalized T-cell clonal expansion were also shown by some nonresponding patients. In the 0.1-3.0 mg/kg groups, partial responders were among the patients with the lowest normalized peripheral clonal expansion, particularly in CD8+ T cells. Clonal expansion of both CD4+ and CD8+ blood T cells was observed from baseline to week 6 at doses 0.1 to 3.0 mg/kg. Which antigens the clonally expanded peripheral T cells were specific for was not determined.

The trial excluded patients who had a history of autoimmune disease or were on systemic immunosuppression. Peripheral blood for TCR sequencing was collected from all dose cohorts at baseline, on cycle 4 day 1, and on cycle 7 day 1. The samples were taken from a phase I, first-in-human, multicenter, open-label dose-escalation trial of ivuxolimab. Adults with locally advanced or metastatic melanoma, renal cell, hepatocellular, or head and neck squamous cell carcinoma were enrolled in the trial. Before TCR sequencing, CD4+ T cells and CD8+ T cells from peripheral blood were sorted into separate populations. Genomic DNA was extracted from sorted cells for sequencing of the TCRbeta CDR3 region. TCRbeta CDR3 regions were sequenced using the immunoSEQ Assay. This is the immuneACCESS table as TCRdb keeps it, with only in-frame sequences that have V and J called. A part of the clones is gone; compared with another copy, unresolved V genes explain less than half, and the rest is unexplained. Counted in this sample were nearly 85,000 clones; 70% to 90% of them appeared once. The ten largest make up around 2% of the sample.

This clonotype was obtained from an adult with an advanced solid tumor such as melanoma, head and neck, liver or kidney cancer. The sequences come from CD4+ or CD8+ T cells sorted from blood, collected in a trial of the OX40 agonist ivuxolimab.

The sequenced DNA is TGTGCCAGTGGCCCTAGCGTCGAGACCCAGTACTTC. Translation gives CASGPSVETQYF. Rearrangement joined TRBV19 to TRBJ2-5; the D gene is possibly TRBD2, with 6 bases matching. Including the terminal cysteine and phenylalanine, the CDR3 comprises 12 residues. The entry retains the CDR3 DNA only, 36 bases that are in frame from base 1. Deletion took 8 bases off V and 5 bases off J, with a span of 12 bases between the germline ends. CDR1 LNHDA and CDR2 SQIVND are derived from the germline V gene (reference sequence). The CDR3 plus the reference TRBV19 and TRBJ2-5 genes for the other parts give the full variable domain: DGGITQSPKYLFRKEGQNVTLSCEQNLNHDAMYWYRQDPGQGLRLIYYSQIVNDFQKGDIAEGYSVSREKKESFPLTVTSAQKNPTAFYLCASGPSVETQYFGPGTRLLVL.